This TCR beta chain was sequenced for a study of blood T cell dynamics during melanoma immunotherapy. As for time point: week 3, after first cycle of checkpoint inhibitor. Blood was drawn before treatment and at week 3 after checkpoint blockade. Disease control meant complete response, partial response or stable disease at 12 weeks. The table came from immunoSEQ multiplex PCR; TCRdb's copy has only in-frame clones and leaves some out. The sample gives 25,000 to 30,000 clones, over 80% of which show up once; under 13% is in the top ten. The germline V gene encodes CDR1 SGHRS and CDR2 YFSETQ. After removal of 0 bases from V and 1 base from J, the junction contained 7 bases not matched to a gene. The CDR3 contains 19 residues.

The receptor's source is a human donor with melanoma. Material: blood, obtained from a patient treated with checkpoint blockade. This chain links TRBV5-1 with TRBJ2-2, with 12 bases lining up with TRBD2. As DNA, the CDR3 is TGCGCCAGCAGCTTGGGCCCCGCGGGACTAGCGGGGAACACCGGGGAGCTGTTTTTT. It codes for CASSLGPAGLAGNTGELFF.